The following is a T cell receptor (beta chain) sequence with its context. The antigen it binds to is not known. Base quality data are lacking; no much larger clone is found one base away. Looking up the germline V gene yields CDR1 MGHRA and CDR2 YSYEKL. V is shortened by 5 bases, J by 2 bases, and the region joining them spans 19 bases. The CDR3 runs 17 amino acids, cysteine and phenylalanine included. The CDR3 DNA has 51 bases and is translated from base 1. The cohort consisted of more than 650 healthy bone marrow donors. Cohort members were all nominally healthy when sampled, although unrecorded immune exposures were likely present. The donor was CMV seronegative and belonged to the group of under 400 seronegative cohort members. Each donor provided a peripheral blood sample, and peripheral blood mononuclear cells were used for TCR beta sequencing. The Qiagen DNeasy Blood Extraction Kit was used to extract genomic DNA from the blood cell samples.

The data were taken from a study of cytomegalovirus exposure and HLA in healthy donors (dated by TCRdb to 2015 to 2018). Some background on the complete study: According to an earlier analysis of several hundred of the donors, some 170 million T cells yielded some 110 million unique TCR beta sequences and about 300 Gb of sequence data. Roughly 300 gigabases of sequencing data and approximately 84 million unique TCR sequences were included in an early release covering about 700 HLA-typed donors. Of the 300 to 450 genotyped donors, roughly 85% fell in the genetic ancestry cluster associated with self-reported Caucasian donors. The study was designed to test whether signatures of past pathogen exposure could be identified by cataloging public T cell receptors. The study used immunosequencing to profile the T cell repertoires of under 700 subjects and linked those repertoires to cytomegalovirus serostatus. A separate validation cohort of over 95 different subjects was used in addition to the 666-subject first cohort. To predict cytomegalovirus infection status, the study combined high-throughput TCR immunosequencing, statistical association of individual TCRs with disease status, and machine learning. A later analysis re-examined previously published TCR beta repertoires from 500 to 700 donors and added high-resolution HLA genotyping to investigate patterns of TCR occurrence. The later analysis used no new phenotypic data to find candidate immune exposures, relying instead on TCR beta sequences and their occurrence across donors. To decide whether each TCR beta V gene segment behaved as functional or pseudogenic, an earlier analysis of some 600 of the donors relied on high-throughput TCR beta sequencing. Donor age, sex, ethnicity and CMV serostatus were compiled together with the repertoire data. Genome-wide SNP genotypes for about three fifths of the roughly 670 donors were used in a later genetic analysis, which treated that subset as a discovery cohort. Every discovery cohort repertoire had been produced on one sequencing platform. Class I and class II HLA loci were covered by the typing at four-digit resolution. The number of typed donors differed by locus: about 620-630 for A, B, C, DRB1 and DQB1; 500 to 550 for DQA1; 606 for DPA1; and around 470 for DPB1. Because of strong linkage in the cohort, a handful of DR-DQ haplotypes were treated as single units for association and clustering. Across approximately 400 genotyped donors of the cohort, an average of about 220,000 unique TCR beta nucleotide sequences per donor were sequenced, and roughly 20% of those sequences were non-productive.

Library construction relied on the immunoSEQ multiplex PCR assay. A mixture of 60 forward primers for TCR Vbeta segments and 13 reverse primers for TCR Jbeta segments was used in the multiplex PCR. The CDR3 region of rearranged TCR beta genes was amplified from genomic DNA by a multiplex PCR assay. Amplified TCR beta libraries were sequenced as 87-base-pair reads on the Illumina HiSeq System. The authors processed their data as follows. A later analysis counted approximately 76 million unique TCR beta chains across the roughly 700 repertoires, and 9 million to 14 million of these chains were shared by at least two donors. A nearest-neighbor algorithm error-corrected the raw reads and collapsed the reads into unique sequences, merging closely related sequences to remove PCR and sequencing errors. To assign V, D and J gene segments, CDR3 sequences were aligned to IMGT reference sequences. For a sequence to be retained, at least a six-nucleotide match to both a V gene segment and a J gene segment was required. Rearrangements were called productive when the CDR3 lacked stop codons and stayed in frame with V and J; all others were non-productive. Following IMGT convention, CDR3 was defined as the stretch from the second conserved V-encoded cysteine up to the conserved J-encoded phenylalanine. The earlier analysis of some 600 of the donors excluded sequences that lacked an unambiguous match to a single V gene segment. An earlier analysis of roughly 590 of the donors called V segments functional above 56.7% productive rearrangements and segregating when the between-donor standard deviation exceeded 5%. To diagnose cytomegalovirus status from the catalog of TCR beta chain sequences, a statistical classification framework was built. In a later analysis, V and J genes were assigned by comparing TCR nucleotide sequences against IMGT/GENE-DB human TR gene sequences. A later analysis assigned CDR3 sequences and most-parsimonious VDJ recombination scenarios with the TCRdist pipeline. In a later analysis, each TCR beta chain was defined by its CDR3 amino acid sequence together with its V-gene family, and reads lacking a unique V-gene family were excluded. As a way to deal with suspected cross-contamination and a sequencing artifact, a later analysis dropped under 600 nucleotide sequences that were highly shared and had low generation probability. In a later analysis, a clonal expansion index was calculated for each public chain from normalized within-repertoire ranks of inferred template counts. A later analysis computed generation probabilities with a VDJ recombination model fitted to out-of-frame rearrangements, and checked the results against IGoR. In a later analysis, TCR-TCR, TCR-HLA and TCR-CMV co-occurrence was scored with hypergeometric tests, and a repertoire-size bias correction was applied to TCR pairs. To estimate false discovery rates, a later analysis permuted the HLA or CMV assignments 20 times. In a later analysis, co-occurring TCRs were grouped using DBSCAN, and TCRdist sequence similarity was added for clustering within HLA-allele-positive subsets. For co-occurrence clustering, repertoires with fewer than 30,000 or more than 120,000 public chains were excluded, along with roughly five repertoires with anomalous nucleotide sharing. TCRdb took over this immuneACCESS table, retaining in-frame rearrangements with V and J assigned. Such tables are incomplete; in checked studies, under half of the missing clones stem from an unresolved V gene, and the remainder is unexplained. V, J and clone size derive from that table, while D and trimming were established from the DNA sequence. In this sample the table shows under 150,000 clones, around 77% of which occur a single time. The ten most abundant clones make up 1.2% of the sample.

Paper-wide results and their limitations: While some public TCRs were present in many individuals, most TCR sequences turned up only very rarely across donors. Seventeen rarely observed V segments, including chromosome 9 orphons, were excluded from the earlier analysis of about 500 of the donors because counts were too low. For the cohort, immune exposure information was limited to CMV serostatus. In a later genetic analysis, fewer N-insertions in productive TCRs were reported among donors in an Asian-associated ancestry cluster than the approximately 710-donor mean. Linkage disequilibrium might explain the correlated functional status among segregating V segments, but an unknown experimental factor could not be excluded. Presence/absence analyses assumed roughly uniform sequencing depth across donors, an assumption that may not hold. A further reported finding was that TCR beta sequences accurately predicted the HLA-A and HLA-B alleles for most subjects in the first cohort. In a later analysis, HLA-associated TCR beta chains were found to be more clonally expanded and to have lower generation probabilities than equally common non-associated chains. In vitro tests confirmed that a few of the cytomegalovirus-associated TCR beta chains recognize cytomegalovirus antigens. The classifier was reported to diagnose cytomegalovirus status with high specificity and sensitivity in both the original and validation cohorts. A later genetic analysis associated a missense DCLRE1C variant with V-gene and J-gene trimming of TCR beta chains, and an independent cohort replicated the association. When HLA alleles, especially DR and DQ, strongly co-occurred, attributing TCR associations to individual alleles was difficult. Some IMGT-functional V segments, including TRBV6-2 and TRBV6-3, could not be distinguished by the 87-base-pair reads and were therefore excluded. In this cohort, only TCR beta chains were sequenced, and detectable features were limited by the absence of alpha or paired-chain data. At a false discovery rate of 0.05, a later analysis linked fewer than 20,000 TCR beta sequences to specific HLA alleles. According to a later analysis, TCR association rates differed among HLA loci, with DRB1 alleles showing the most associated TCRs and HLA-C alleles showing the fewest. According to a later analysis, parvovirus B19, influenza, CMV and Epstein-Barr virus appeared linked to several top co-occurrence clusters. A later analysis found that most CMV-associated TCR beta chains appeared HLA-restricted, with HLA associations seemingly driven largely by CMV exposure. A group of highly shared sequence variants was considered likely to be a technical artifact of the sequencing pipeline. In an earlier analysis of more than 450 of the donors, most TCR beta V segments were observed in productive rearrangements about 87% or about 30% of the time, broadly matching IMGT annotations. The authors suggested that the approach could potentially be generalized to other disease states and immunological phenotypes. In the study, some 160 TCR beta chains were listed as associated with cytomegalovirus. Because some donors lacked HLA typing at each locus, the association tests relied only on the typed subset.

The receptor's source is a man aged 45 to 65 in good health and CMV-seronegative. The V gene is TRBV4-1 and the J gene is TRBJ1-3; too little of a D gene remains to name it. The sequenced sample consisted of PBMCs. The DNA sequence is TGCGCCAGCAGCGCCCGACCAGGAAGTGGCCCTGGAAACACCATATATTTT. Translation gives CASSARPGSGPGNTIYF.